This T cell receptor beta chain was sequenced for a study of blood T cell repertoires in COVID-19. Study information: COVID-19 samples from acute and convalescent phases originated in the United States, Italy and Spain. Sources were T cells, B-cell-depleted T cells, or PBMCs; the material itself was cDNA or gDNA.

Some clones are missing from TCRdb's copy, which holds only in-frame ones; the method was immunoSEQ multiplex PCR. Of 100,000 to 150,000 clones in the sample, 85% were seen once. V lost 1 base, J lost 8 bases, and 6 bases stayed unmatched. This CDR3 has 15 amino acids. Germline CDR1 and CDR2: SGHDT and YYEEEE. Sequencing was done on a sample of peripheral blood. This chain links TRBV5-6 with TRBJ1-4, with 9 nucleotides matching TRBD1. This TCR derives from a man older than 75 with active or convalescent COVID-19. For the CDR3, the DNA is TGTGCCAGCAGCTTGTTTTGGACAGGGGACGAAAAACTGTTTTTT. Amino acids: CASSLFWTGDEKLFF.